This TCR beta chain originates from a study of cytomegalovirus exposure and HLA in healthy donors. Broader study findings: An analysis done earlier found most TCR beta V segments productive about 90% or about 30% of the time. Later on, analysis showed that most CMV-associated TCR beta chains appeared to be HLA-restricted. Later analysis demonstrated an association between a missense DCLRE1C variant and TCR beta V- and J-gene trimming.

Trimming cost V 5 bases and J 3 bases, with 16 bases left between them. The CDR3 sequence is 15 residues long. Germline values: CDR1 GTSNPN, CDR2 SVGIG (reference sequence). The PCR used 60 Vbeta and 13 Jbeta primers. Sequencing used immunoSEQ multiplex PCR; TCRdb keeps in-frame clones, though not all of them. This sample carries some 200,000 clones, 75% to 85% of them seen once, and the ten largest clones take more than 1.5%. As concerns this clone: Its specificity is not known.

This receptor was taken from a girl aged 10-17 years in good health and CMV-seropositive. Sequenced: PBMCs. The chain has TRBV30 and TRBJ2-2, with D possibly matching TRBD1 (6 bases). The CDR3 coding sequence is TGTGCCTGGTATTCAAGGACAGTCCACACCGGGGAGCTGTTTTTT. This encodes CAWYSRTVHTGELFF. The full variable domain, rest sourced from reference TRBV30 and TRBJ2-2, is SQTIHQWPATLVQPVGSPLSLECTVEGTSNPNLYWYRQAAGRGLQLLFYSVGIGQISSEVPQNLSASRPQDRQFILSSKKLLLSDSGFYLCAWYSRTVHTGELFFGEGSRLTVL.